This TCR beta chain emerged from a study of blood T cell repertoires in COVID-19. Clones were sequenced by immunoSEQ multiplex PCR, and TCRdb holds only the in-frame ones, with some missing. The sample lists about 69,000 clones, 70% to 90% occurring once. The J segment lost 9 bases and the V segment lost 5 bases, leaving 10 bases of the junction unmatched. This CDR3 has 15 amino acids. The V gene's germline CDR1 is SGHTA and CDR2 FQGNSA. Seattle patients were enrolled while actively infected and followed longitudinally. The chain recombines TRBV7-2 with TRBJ1-6; 7 nucleotides line up with TRBD1. The sample was peripheral blood. The receptor comes from a man aged 40-49 years with COVID-19, enrolled during active disease. CDR3 amino acids: CASSPAPGQFSPLHF. CDR3 nucleotides: TGTGCCAGCAGCCCGGCTCCGGGACAGTTTTCACCCCTCCACTTT. The full variable domain, with the rest looked up from reference TRBV7-2 and TRBJ1-6, is GAGVSQSPSNKVTEKGKDVELRCDPISGHTALYWYRQSLGQGLEFLIYFQGNSAPDKSGLPSDRFSAERTGGSVSTLTIQRTQQEDSAVYLCASSPAPGQFSPLHFGNGTRLTVT.